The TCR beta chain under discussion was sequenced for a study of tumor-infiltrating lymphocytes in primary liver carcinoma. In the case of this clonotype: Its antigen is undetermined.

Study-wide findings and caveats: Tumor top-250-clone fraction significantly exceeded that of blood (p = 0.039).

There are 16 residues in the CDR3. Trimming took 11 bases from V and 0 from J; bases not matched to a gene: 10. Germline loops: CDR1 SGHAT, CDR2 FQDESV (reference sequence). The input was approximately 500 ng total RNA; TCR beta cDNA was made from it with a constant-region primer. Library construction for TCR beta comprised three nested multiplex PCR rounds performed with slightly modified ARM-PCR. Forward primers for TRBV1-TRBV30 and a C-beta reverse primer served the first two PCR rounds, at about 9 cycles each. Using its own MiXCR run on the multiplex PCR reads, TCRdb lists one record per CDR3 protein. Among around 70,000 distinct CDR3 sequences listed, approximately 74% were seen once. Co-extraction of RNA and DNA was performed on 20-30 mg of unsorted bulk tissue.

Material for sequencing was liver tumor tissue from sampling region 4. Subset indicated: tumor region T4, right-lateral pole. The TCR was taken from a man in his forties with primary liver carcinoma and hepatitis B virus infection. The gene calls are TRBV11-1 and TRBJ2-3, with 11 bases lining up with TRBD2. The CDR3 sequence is CADSKGLAASTDTQYF. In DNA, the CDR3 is TGTGCCGACAGCAAGGGACTAGCGGCTAGCACAGATACGCAGTATTTT.